The sample holds one count of the clone carrying this T cell receptor beta chain. CDR1 and CDR2 from the germline V gene are SGDLS and YYNGEE. V was pared by 5 bases and J by 10 bases, with 7 bases of the junction left unmatched. The CDR3 is made up of 14 amino acids. Repertoires were generated with immunoSEQ multiplex PCR, while TCRdb's copy carries only in-frame clones and drops some. Of about 340,000 clones in the sample, about 94% were seen once. These data come from a study of brain T cells in children with intractable seizures. Time point denoted: blood from clinic visit 5 months post-surgery; TSC patient then seizure free. Surgery cases with the highest brain T cell transcript signatures were chosen for sequencing.

Here the sequenced sample was peripheral blood, taken approximately 5 months after surgery. The chain has TRBV9 and TRBJ1-6, with 9 bases lining up with TRBD1. The source is a boy in the first two years of life with tuberous sclerosis and intractable seizures. In DNA, the CDR3 is TGTGCCAGCAGTGGGACAGGGTTGGGGTCACCCCTCCACTTT. Translation: CASSGTGLGSPLHF.